The clone carrying this TCR beta chain was counted a few times. The source of the sample is a study of early T cells in non-severe SARS-CoV-2 infection. The CDR3 totals 14 residues. CDR1 is WSHSY and CDR2 is SAAADI in the germline V gene. V dropped 5 bases and J dropped 5 bases, with 13 bases sitting between them. TCRdb re-called the 5' RACE reads through MiXCR, storing one row per CDR3 protein. The sample has around 49,000 distinct CDR3 sequences; around 10% are singletons. The clonotype was recovered from an adult who was a healthcare worker with PCR-confirmed SARS-CoV-2 infection or an uninfected control (not recorded which). Material for sequencing was whole blood. The J gene is TRBJ1-5, the V gene TRBV10-2, with D possibly TRBD1 on 5 matching bases. CDR3 DNA sequence: TGCGCCAGCAGTCAAGAATTACAGGATCAGCCCCAGCATTTT. This translates into CASSQELQDQPQHF.